These T cell receptor beta chains were read from a single sample in a study of Graves' ophthalmopathy and Graves' hyperthyroidism. TCRdb processed the multiplex PCR reads anew with MiXCR; each CDR3 protein has one entry. The table includes 1 million to 1.3 million distinct CDR3 sequences, 35% to 40% detected once. The sequenced sample was peripheral blood or thyroid tissue (not recorded which). The source is an adult man with Graves' hyperthyroidism. Both conserved end residues are part of each CDR3. The D gene is left open where the match is weak. A row's size may be missing; if present it is once, few, many or a size class.

clone_size	d_call	v_call	j_call	cdr3_nt	cdr3_aa
few	TRBD1	TRBV5-4	TRBJ2-7	TGCGCCAGCAGCCAAGTCGGACAGGGGAACGACGAGCAGTACTTC	CASSQVGQGNDEQYF
NA	TRBD1	TRBV15	TRBJ1-2	TGTGCCACCAGCAGTGAAGGACAGGCGAGAGGCTACACCTTC	CATSSEGQARGYTF
NA	NA	TRBV11-1	TRBJ1-1	TGTGCCAGCAACCCGTCCATCTCTGAAGCTTTCTTT	CASNPSISEAFF
NA	NA	TRBV15	TRBJ2-6	TGTGCCACCAGAAGGGATACTGGGGCCAACGTCCTGACTTTC	CATRRDTGANVLTF
NA	TRBD2	TRBV29-1	TRBJ2-5	TGCAGCGTTATAGCGGGAGAAGAGACCCAGTACTTC	CSVIAGEETQYF
many	NA	TRBV4-1	TRBJ1-1	TGCGCCAGCAGCCGGCCGGGAAAGAACACTGAAGCTTTCTTT	CASSRPGKNTEAFF
NA	NA	TRBV12-3/TRBV12-4	TRBJ1-6	TGTGCCAGCAGCCAAGTCGGGGGGGACAATTCACCCCTCCACTTT	CASSQVGGDNSPLHF
many	NA	TRBV9	TRBJ2-6	TGTGCCAGCAGCGTAGCTTTATTTGGGGCCAACGTCCTGACTTTC	CASSVALFGANVLTF
few	TRBD2	TRBV6-2/TRBV6-3	TRBJ2-5	TGTGCCAGCACCGGAAGCGGGAGGTCCAAAGAGACCCAGTACTTC	CASTGSGRSKETQYF
few	NA	TRBV9	TRBJ1-1	TGTGCCAGCAGCACCCGCCGAGACGGGGGCACTGAAGCTTTCTTT	CASSTRRDGGTEAFF
NA	TRBD1	TRBV10-3	TRBJ1-6	TGTGCCATCAGGGGGGGGACAGTAGATTCACCCCTCCACTTT	CAIRGGTVDSPLHF
NA	NA	TRBV12-3/TRBV12-4	TRBJ2-5	TGTGCCAGCAGTGGGGGGCAGGTGGAGACCCAGTACTTC	CASSGGQVETQYF
many	NA	TRBV20-1	TRBJ2-7	TGCAGTGCTAGAGGCGGGGCCCGCTACGAGCAGTACTTC	CSARGGARYEQYF
many	TRBD1	TRBV7-9	TRBJ1-4	TGTGCCAGCAGCCCTGGGACAGTTGCAACTAATGAAAAACTGTTTTTT	CASSPGTVATNEKLFF
NA	NA	TRBV27	TRBJ1-1	TGTGCCAGCAGACACGGAAACACTGAAGCTTTCTTT	CASRHGNTEAFF
NA	NA	TRBV20-1	TRBJ2-7	TGCAGTGCTAGGTCAGACGAGCAGTACTTC	CSARSDEQYF
NA	NA	TRBV19	TRBJ1-2	TGTGCCAGTAGTTGGGGAAACCGGGACTCGGGGGATCCTAACTATGGCTACACCTTC	CASSWGNRDSGDPNYGYTF
NA	NA	TRBV2	TRBJ2-5	TGTGCCAGCAGTGAAGCATCACACCAAGAGACCCAGTACTTC	CASSEASHQETQYF
NA	TRBD1	TRBV20-1	TRBJ2-6	TGCAGTGCCCGGGACAGGGGGCTCTCCCCCCGCTCTGGGGCCAACGTCCTGACTTTC	CSARDRGLSPRSGANVLTF
NA	NA	TRBV7-2	TRBJ2-5	TGTGCCAGCAGCCTTTGGGGAATAGCGAACACCGGGACACTCCAAGAGACCCAGTACTTC	CASSLWGIANTGTLQETQYF
NA	TRBD2	TRBV7-2	TRBJ2-5	TGTGCCAGCAGCCCTGACCCCGGGGGGGCTATGGAGACCCAGTACTTC	CASSPDPGGAMETQYF
many	TRBD1	TRBV2	TRBJ2-7	TGTGCCAGCAGTGTCGGGACAGGTCTGCACGAGCAGTACTTC	CASSVGTGLHEQYF
NA	NA	TRBV7-9	TRBJ2-5	TGTGCCAGCAGCAAGCGGGCGAGAGGAGAGACCCAGTACTTC	CASSKRARGETQYF
NA	TRBD2	TRBV10-3	TRBJ2-3	TGTGCCCTAGCCAGCGGGACTAGCACAGATACGCAGTATTTT	CALASGTSTDTQYF
many	TRBD2	TRBV19	TRBJ2-7	TGTGCCAGTAGTCGGCCGGGGGGTGGCGAGCAGTACTTC	CASSRPGGGEQYF
NA	TRBD1	TRBV29-1	TRBJ2-5	TGCAGCGTCCGGGACAGGGGGGGAGAGACCCAGTACTTC	CSVRDRGGETQYF